Listed below are T cell receptor beta chains from one sample, sequenced in a study of identical twins. TCRdb ran MiXCR on the 5' RACE reads and lists one entry per CDR3 protein. Found here are about 280,000 distinct CDR3 sequences, about 8.1% of them singletons; the top ten hold approximately 2.1%. The same data also contributed to another study, on yellow fever vaccine responses in identical twins.

The sequencing sample was made of memory (CD45RO+) T cells sorted from blood. These receptors came from a woman younger than 30 in good health. The CDR3 runs from the conserved cysteine through the conserved F or W. D genes are given only for firm matches. Where a row states a size, it is once, few, many or the class of an expanded clone; other rows omit it.

>TRBV24-1|-|many|TRBJ1-1
TGTGCCACGGCTAGGGATGGCACTGAAGCTTTCTTT
CATARDGTEAFF
>TRBV7-9|TRBD1|many|TRBJ1-1
TGTGCCAGCAGCGAAGGACAGGGGGGGAACATGAACACTGAAGCTTTCTTT
CASSEGQGGNMNTEAFF
>TRBV27|TRBD1|-|TRBJ1-2
TGTGCCAGCAGATTATCCGGGACAGGAATTTACTATGGCTACACCTTC
CASRLSGTGIYYGYTF
>TRBV6-1|-|-|TRBJ1-5
TGTGCCAGCAGCCGATCCACCGATAGAGTGGGCAATCAGCCCCAGCATTTT
CASSRSTDRVGNQPQHF
>TRBV5-1|TRBD1|-|TRBJ1-2
TGCGCCAGCAGCTTGGACAGGGGAAACTATGGCTACACCTTC
CASSLDRGNYGYTF
>TRBV20-1|-|many|TRBJ1-6
TGCAGTGCTAGAGATAAACGGGCGAATAATTCACCCCTCCACTTT
CSARDKRANNSPLHF
>TRBV20-1|TRBD2|many|TRBJ2-3
TGCAGTGCCACCCCGATTAGCGGGAGCACAGATACGCAGTATTTT
CSATPISGSTDTQYF
>TRBV12-3/TRBV12-4|TRBD2|few|TRBJ2-1
TGTGCCACCAGGGGACTAGCGGGGGGGAATGAGCAGTTCTTC
CATRGLAGGNEQFF
>TRBV12-3/TRBV12-4|-|many|TRBJ1-5
TGTGCCAGCAGTTTAATTAGTCCTAGCAATCAGCCCCAGCATTTT
CASSLISPSNQPQHF
>TRBV3-1|TRBD1|many|TRBJ2-3
TGTGCCAGCAGCCAAGCGACAGGGTGGGGCACAGATACGCAGTATTTT
CASSQATGWGTDTQYF
>TRBV2|TRBD1|-|TRBJ1-2
TGTGCCAGCAGTGAAGCGCTTGCCGGACAGGGGTATGGCTACACCTTC
CASSEALAGQGYGYTF
>TRBV10-3|-|many|TRBJ1-2
TGTGCCATCAGTGAGTCCCAGGGACATCAAAAGGAGGGCTACACCTTC
CAISESQGHQKEGYTF
>TRBV5-1|TRBD1|many|TRBJ2-3
TGCGCCAGCAGGTGGACAGGGAGCACAGATACGCAGTATTTT
CASRWTGSTDTQYF
>TRBV5-1|TRBD2|-|TRBJ2-1
TGCGCCAGCAGCGTAGGACTAGCCAATGAGCAGTTCTTC
CASSVGLANEQFF
>TRBV10-3|TRBD2|many|TRBJ2-3
TGTGCCATCAAGAGTAGCGGGACCTCAGATACGCAGTATTTT
CAIKSSGTSDTQYF
>TRBV18|-|few|TRBJ1-2
TGTGCCAGCTCACCACGGACGGAAGGCTACACCTTC
CASSPRTEGYTF
>TRBV28|TRBD2|many|TRBJ2-3
TGTGCCAGCAGCCCTGCGGGAGCGATTGTGGGCACAGATACGCAGTATTTT
CASSPAGAIVGTDTQYF
>TRBV20-1|-|many|TRBJ2-1
TGCAGTGCTAGAGGGTCCTACAATGAGCAGTTCTTC
CSARGSYNEQFF
>TRBV11-1|TRBD2|-|TRBJ2-1
TGTGCCAGCAGCTCCCGGACTAGCGGGAGGGGGGGATACAATGAGCAGTTCTTC
CASSSRTSGRGGYNEQFF
>TRBV11-3|-|few|TRBJ2-2
TGTGCCAGCACCCTTCGAGGACAAGCGAACACCGGGGAGCTGTTTTTT
CASTLRGQANTGELFF
>TRBV7-3|TRBD2|many|TRBJ2-1
TGTGCCAGCAGCTGGCAGCGGGAGGGGGACAATGAGCAGTTCTTC
CASSWQREGDNEQFF
>TRBV5-1|TRBD1|many|TRBJ2-5
TGCGCCAGCAGCTTCCCAACCGAGACAGGGTCGGAGACCCAGTACTTC
CASSFPTETGSETQYF
>TRBV15|-|-|TRBJ2-3
TGTGCCACCGGTCCGGGGACCCTCACAGATACGCAGTATTTT
CATGPGTLTDTQYF
>TRBV11-2|TRBD2|-|TRBJ2-7
TGTGCCAGCAGCCCCTTCGTGGGTAGCGGGACCGACTACGAGCAGTACTTC
CASSPFVGSGTDYEQYF
>TRBV11-2|-|few|TRBJ2-7
TGTGCCAGCAGCTTAGAGTTCGGGAACTCCTACGAGCAGTACTTC
CASSLEFGNSYEQYF
>TRBV12-5|TRBD2|many|TRBJ2-7
TGTGCTAGTGGTTTGACGGGACTAGCCCCTTACGAGCAGTACTTC
CASGLTGLAPYEQYF
>TRBV4-1|TRBD1|few|TRBJ2-2
TGCGCCAGCAGCCGAGTCCCGGGACAGGGGAGCTCCGGGGAGCTGTTTTTT
CASSRVPGQGSSGELFF
>TRBV11-2|-|few|TRBJ1-1
TGTGCCAGCAGCGTCAACAGGGTTGGAGGCACTGAAGCTTTCTTT
CASSVNRVGGTEAFF
>TRBV16|-|few|TRBJ1-2
TGTGCCAGCAGCCAATTAGTAGGGGTGATCTATGGCTACACCTTC
CASSQLVGVIYGYTF
>TRBV9|TRBD1|many|TRBJ2-3
TGTGCCAGCAGCGATACAGGGGTTGAAACAGATACGCAGTATTTT
CASSDTGVETDTQYF
>TRBV20-1|-|few|TRBJ2-7
TGCAGTGCTAGAGAGGGGATAACCCCCTACGAGCAGTACTTC
CSAREGITPYEQYF
>TRBV18|TRBD1|many|TRBJ1-1
TGTGCCAGCTCACAGGGACAGGGGACGGGGTCTGAAGCTTTCTTT
CASSQGQGTGSEAFF
>TRBV24-1|TRBD1|many|TRBJ2-1
TGTGCCACCAGTGAACCGGGACAGGGATACAATGAGCAGTTCTTC
CATSEPGQGYNEQFF
>TRBV20-1|TRBD2|few|TRBJ2-3
TGCAGTGGCCGGGGGGGACCGTGGGCCCCAGATACGCAGTATTTT
CSGRGGPWAPDTQYF
>TRBV6-1|-|few|TRBJ1-1
TGTGCCAGCAGTGAACTCTTGCAGGGTGAAGCTTTCTTT
CASSELLQGEAFF
>TRBV6-1|-|many|TRBJ1-1
TGTGCCAGCAGTAAGGGGGATGGGAACACTGAAGCTTTCTTT
CASSKGDGNTEAFF
>TRBV12-3/TRBV12-4|TRBD1|-|TRBJ1-5
TGTGCCAGCACCTTGACAGGGGGAGGTAGTCAGCCCCAGCATTTT
CASTLTGGGSQPQHF
>TRBV7-2|-|many|TRBJ2-5
TGTGCCAGCAGCTCACGTTTGGAGACCCAGTACTTC
CASSSRLETQYF
>TRBV5-1|-|-|TRBJ1-4
TGCGCCAGCAGCCCCTTGGGAAGGGGCAATGAAAAACTGTTTTTT
CASSPLGRGNEKLFF
>TRBV20-1|TRBD1|-|TRBJ1-4
TGCAGTGCCCGCAGGGGGACAACTAATGAAAAACTGTTTTTT
CSARRGTTNEKLFF
>TRBV12-3/TRBV12-4|-|few|TRBJ2-3
TGTGCCACCGCCCCAGCCAGGGCACAAACAGATACGCAGTATTTT
CATAPARAQTDTQYF
>TRBV10-3|-|many|TRBJ2-4
TGTGCCATCAGTGACATAAAACAGGGTGGGATTCAGTACTTC
CAISDIKQGGIQYF
>TRBV7-6|TRBD2|-|TRBJ2-2
TGTGCCAGCAGCAAATTTAGACTAGCGGGAGACACCGGGGAGCTGTTTTTT
CASSKFRLAGDTGELFF
>TRBV7-8|-|many|TRBJ1-3
TGTGCCAGCAGGCAAGGGGGAATCGGAAACACCATATATTTT
CASRQGGIGNTIYF
>TRBV29-1|TRBD1|many|TRBJ2-1
TGCAGCGTTAGTGGACAGGGGTATTCAAATGAGCAGTTCTTC
CSVSGQGYSNEQFF
>TRBV6-2/TRBV6-3|-|many|TRBJ1-2
TGTGCCAGCAGTTACCGAGGTGGCTACACCTTC
CASSYRGGYTF
>TRBV5-1|-|many|TRBJ2-6
TGCGCCAGCAAAATCGGAGTAGCTGGGGCCAACGTCCTGACTTTC
CASKIGVAGANVLTF
>TRBV9|TRBD2|-|TRBJ2-1
TGTGCCAGCAGCGTGGGACTAGCGGGGGGAACCTACAATGAGCAGTTCTTC
CASSVGLAGGTYNEQFF
>TRBV4-2|TRBD2|-|TRBJ2-3
TGTGCCAGCAGCCAGGAAACTAGCGGGGGGGGTACAGATACGCAGTATTTT
CASSQETSGGGTDTQYF
>TRBV4-1|-|-|TRBJ2-3
TGCGCCAGCAGCCAAGAAATAGTAGCAGCATTTAGCACAGATACGCAGTATTTT
CASSQEIVAAFSTDTQYF
>TRBV7-8|-|few|TRBJ1-4
TGTGCCAGCAGCTTAATTCGGGGCCAAAAACTGTTTTTT
CASSLIRGQKLFF
>TRBV9|TRBD2|many|TRBJ2-7
TGTGCCAGCAGCGTAAGCGGGAGTGGCTACGAGCAGTACTTC
CASSVSGSGYEQYF